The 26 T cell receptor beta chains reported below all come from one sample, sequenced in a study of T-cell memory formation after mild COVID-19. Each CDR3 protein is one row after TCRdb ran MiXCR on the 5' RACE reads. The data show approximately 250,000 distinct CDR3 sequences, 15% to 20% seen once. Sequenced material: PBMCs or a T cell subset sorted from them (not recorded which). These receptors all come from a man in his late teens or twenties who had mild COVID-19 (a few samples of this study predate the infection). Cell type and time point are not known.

The CDR3 bases are TGTGCCAGCGGGAGGGACGGACCCTACGAGCAGTACTTC. It is translated as CASGRDGPYEQYF. The chain uses TRBV25-1 and TRBJ2-7, with 7 bases identical to TRBD2. This CDR3 has 13 residues. Germline trimming cut 8 bases from V and 2 bases from J; bases unmatched to any gene: 6. In germline, CDR1 is MGHDK, CDR2 SYGVNS.

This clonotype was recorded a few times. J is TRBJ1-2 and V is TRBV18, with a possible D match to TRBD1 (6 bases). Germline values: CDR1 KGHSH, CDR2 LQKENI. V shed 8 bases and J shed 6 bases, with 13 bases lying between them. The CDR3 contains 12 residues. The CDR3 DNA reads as TGTGCCAGCACGAGGGACATCGATGGCTACACCTTC. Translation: CASTRDIDGYTF.

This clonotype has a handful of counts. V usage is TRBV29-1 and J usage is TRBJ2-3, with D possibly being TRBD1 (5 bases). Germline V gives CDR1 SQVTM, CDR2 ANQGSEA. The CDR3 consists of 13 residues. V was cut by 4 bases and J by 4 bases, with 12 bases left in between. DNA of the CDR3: TGCAGCGTTGCTGGGCAAGGGGCAGATACGCAGTATTTT. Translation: CSVAGQGADTQYF.

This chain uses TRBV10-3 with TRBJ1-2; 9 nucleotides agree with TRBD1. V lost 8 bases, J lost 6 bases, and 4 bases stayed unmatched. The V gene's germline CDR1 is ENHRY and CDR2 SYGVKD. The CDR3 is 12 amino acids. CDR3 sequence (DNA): TGTGCCATCTTAGACAGGGGGGATGGCTACACCTTC. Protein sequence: CAILDRGDGYTF.

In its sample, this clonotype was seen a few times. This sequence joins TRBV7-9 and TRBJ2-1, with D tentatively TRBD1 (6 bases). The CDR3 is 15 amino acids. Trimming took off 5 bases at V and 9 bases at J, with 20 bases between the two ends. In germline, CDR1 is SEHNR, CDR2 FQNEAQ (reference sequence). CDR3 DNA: TGTGCCAGCAGCCCCCTACTATACAGGGAGTCTGAGCAGTTCTTC. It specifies CASSPLLYRESEQFF.

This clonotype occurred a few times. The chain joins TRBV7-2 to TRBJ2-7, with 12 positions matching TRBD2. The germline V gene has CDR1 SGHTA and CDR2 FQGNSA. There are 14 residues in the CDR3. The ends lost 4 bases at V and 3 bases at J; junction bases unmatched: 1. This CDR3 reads CASSSSGGDYEQYF. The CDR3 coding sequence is TGTGCCAGCAGCTCTAGCGGGGGGGACTACGAGCAGTACTTC.

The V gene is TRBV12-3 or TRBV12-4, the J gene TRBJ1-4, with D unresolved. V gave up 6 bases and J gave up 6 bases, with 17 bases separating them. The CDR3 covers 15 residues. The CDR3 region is CASRRGRTGDEKLFF. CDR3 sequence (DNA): TGTGCCAGCAGACGAGGACGGACCGGGGATGAAAAACTGTTTTTT.

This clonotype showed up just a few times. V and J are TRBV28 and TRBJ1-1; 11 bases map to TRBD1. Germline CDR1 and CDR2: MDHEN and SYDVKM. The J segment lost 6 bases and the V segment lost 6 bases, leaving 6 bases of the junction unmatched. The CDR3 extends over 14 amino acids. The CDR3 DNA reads TGTGCCAGCAGCAAGGGACAGGGGGGATCTGAAGCTTTCTTT. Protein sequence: CASSKGQGGSEAFF.

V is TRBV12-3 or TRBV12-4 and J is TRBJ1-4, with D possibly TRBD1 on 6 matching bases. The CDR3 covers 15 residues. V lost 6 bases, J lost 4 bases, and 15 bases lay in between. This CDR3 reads CASRSPGAGNEKLFF. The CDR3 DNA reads TGTGCCAGCAGATCCCCAGGGGCGGGTAATGAAAAACTGTTTTTT.

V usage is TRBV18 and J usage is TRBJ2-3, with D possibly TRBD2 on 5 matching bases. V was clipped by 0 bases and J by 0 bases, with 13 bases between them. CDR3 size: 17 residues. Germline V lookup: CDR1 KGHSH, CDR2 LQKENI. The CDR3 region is CASSPPGPGVSTDTQYF. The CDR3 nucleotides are TGTGCCAGCTCACCACCTGGCCCCGGGGTTAGCACAGATACGCAGTATTTT.

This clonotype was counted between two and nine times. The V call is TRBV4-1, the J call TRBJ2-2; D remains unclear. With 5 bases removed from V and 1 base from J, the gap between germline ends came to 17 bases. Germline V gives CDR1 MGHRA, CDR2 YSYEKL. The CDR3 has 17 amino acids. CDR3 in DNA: TGCGCCAGCAGCTACCAGTCCGGGTTCATGAACACCGGGGAGCTGTTTTTT. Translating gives CASSYQSGFMNTGELFF.

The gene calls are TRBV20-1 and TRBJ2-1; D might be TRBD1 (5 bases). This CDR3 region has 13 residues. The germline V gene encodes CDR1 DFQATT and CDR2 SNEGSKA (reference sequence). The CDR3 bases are TGCACCCCGAACCAGGGATCCTACAATGAGCAGTTCTTC. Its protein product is CTPNQGSYNEQFF.

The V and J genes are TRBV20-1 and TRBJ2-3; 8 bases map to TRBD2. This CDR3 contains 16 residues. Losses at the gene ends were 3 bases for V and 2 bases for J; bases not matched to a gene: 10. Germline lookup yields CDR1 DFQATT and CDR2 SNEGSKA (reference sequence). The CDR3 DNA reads TGCAGTGCTAGTGGGCTAGCGGGTTTCTCCACAGATACGCAGTATTTT. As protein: CSASGLAGFSTDTQYF.

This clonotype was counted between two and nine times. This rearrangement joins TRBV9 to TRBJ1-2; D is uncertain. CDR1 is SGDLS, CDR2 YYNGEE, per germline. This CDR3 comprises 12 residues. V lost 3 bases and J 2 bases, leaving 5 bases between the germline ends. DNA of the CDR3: TGTGCCAGCAGCGGGAACAACTATGGCTACACCTTC. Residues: CASSGNNYGYTF. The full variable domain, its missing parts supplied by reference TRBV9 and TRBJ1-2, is DSGVTQTPKHLITATGQRVTLRCSPRSGDLSVYWYQQSLDQGLQFLIQYYNGEERAKGNILERFSAQQFPDLHSELNLSSLELGDSALYFCASSGNNYGYTFGSGTRLTVV.

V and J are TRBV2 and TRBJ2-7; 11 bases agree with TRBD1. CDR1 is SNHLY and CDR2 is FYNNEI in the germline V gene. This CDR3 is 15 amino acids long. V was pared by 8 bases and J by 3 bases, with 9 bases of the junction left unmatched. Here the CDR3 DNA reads TGTGCCAGCTCAAGGCCCGGGACAGGGGGCTACGAGCAGTACTTC. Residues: CASSRPGTGGYEQYF. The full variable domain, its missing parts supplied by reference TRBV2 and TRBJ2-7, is EPEVTQTPSHQVTQMGQEVILRCVPISNHLYFYWYRQILGQKVEFLVSFYNNEISEKSEIFDDQFSVERPDGSNFTLKIRSTKLEDSAMYFCASSRPGTGGYEQYFGPGTRLTVT.

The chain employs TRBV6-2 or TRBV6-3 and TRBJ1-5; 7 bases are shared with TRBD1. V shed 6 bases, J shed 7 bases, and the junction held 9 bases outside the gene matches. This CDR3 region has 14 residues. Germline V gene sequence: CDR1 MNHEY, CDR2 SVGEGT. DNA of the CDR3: TGTGCCAGCAGGACGACAGGGACGGGGCAGCCCCAGCATTTT. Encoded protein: CASRTTGTGQPQHF.

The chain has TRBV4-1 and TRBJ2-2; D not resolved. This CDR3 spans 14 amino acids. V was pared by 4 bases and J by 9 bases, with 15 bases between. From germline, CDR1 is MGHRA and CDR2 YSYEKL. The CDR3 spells CASSPEPVRRELFF. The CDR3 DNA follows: TGCGCCAGCAGCCCTGAGCCGGTTCGTCGGGAGCTGTTTTTT.

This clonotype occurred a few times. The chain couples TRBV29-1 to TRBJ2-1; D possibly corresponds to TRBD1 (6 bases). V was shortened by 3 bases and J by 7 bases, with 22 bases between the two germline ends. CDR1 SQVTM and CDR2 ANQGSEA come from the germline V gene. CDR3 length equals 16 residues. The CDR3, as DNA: TGCAGCGTTGAGTCCCTGGACAGTCTACCGCGGAATGAGCAGTTCTTC. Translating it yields CSVESLDSLPRNEQFF.

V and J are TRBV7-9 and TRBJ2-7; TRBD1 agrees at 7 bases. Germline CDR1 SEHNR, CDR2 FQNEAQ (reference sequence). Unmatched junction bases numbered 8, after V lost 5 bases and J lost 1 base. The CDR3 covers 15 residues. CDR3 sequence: CASSAWDSESYEQYF. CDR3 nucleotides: TGTGCCAGCAGCGCGTGGGACAGCGAATCCTACGAGCAGTACTTC.

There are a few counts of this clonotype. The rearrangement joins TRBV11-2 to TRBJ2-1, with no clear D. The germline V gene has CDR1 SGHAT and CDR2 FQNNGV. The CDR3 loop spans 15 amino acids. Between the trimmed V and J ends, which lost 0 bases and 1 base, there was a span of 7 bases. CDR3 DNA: TGTGCCAGCAGCTTAGATGGCAGGTCCTACAATGAGCAGTTCTTC. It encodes CASSLDGRSYNEQFF.

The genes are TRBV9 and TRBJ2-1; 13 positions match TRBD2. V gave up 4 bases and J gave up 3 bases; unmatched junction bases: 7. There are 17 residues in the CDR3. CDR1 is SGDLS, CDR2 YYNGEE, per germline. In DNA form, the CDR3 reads TGTGCCAGCAGCCTCAGGGGACTAGCGGGGTTCTACAATGAGCAGTTCTTC. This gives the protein CASSLRGLAGFYNEQFF.

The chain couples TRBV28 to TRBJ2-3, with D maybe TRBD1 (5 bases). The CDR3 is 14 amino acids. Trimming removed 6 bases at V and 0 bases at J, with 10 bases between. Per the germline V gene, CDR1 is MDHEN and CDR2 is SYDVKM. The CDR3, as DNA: TGTGCCAGCAGAAACAGGTTCAGCACAGATACGCAGTATTTT. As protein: CASRNRFSTDTQYF.

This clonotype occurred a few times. The CDR3 DNA follows: TGTGCCAGCAGCGGGGAGAAAGAGACCCAGTACTTC. Residues: CASSGEKETQYF. The chain combines TRBV3-1 with TRBJ2-5, with D tentatively TRBD2 (5 bases). CDR1 LGHDT and CDR2 YNNKEL come from the germline V gene (reference sequence). Trimming pared 5 bases from V and 3 bases from J, leaving 7 bases between. This CDR3 is 12 amino acids long.

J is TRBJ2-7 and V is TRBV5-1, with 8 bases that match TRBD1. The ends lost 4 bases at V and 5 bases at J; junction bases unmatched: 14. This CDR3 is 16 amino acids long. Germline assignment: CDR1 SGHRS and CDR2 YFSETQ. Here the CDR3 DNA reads TGCGCCAGCAGCCCAAGTATCCGGGACAGGTCACACGAGCAGTACTTC. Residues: CASSPSIRDRSHEQYF.

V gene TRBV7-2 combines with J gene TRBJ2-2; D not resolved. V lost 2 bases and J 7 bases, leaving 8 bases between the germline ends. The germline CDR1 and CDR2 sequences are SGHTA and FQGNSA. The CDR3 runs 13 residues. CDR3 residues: CASSLNLGGELFF. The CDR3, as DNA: TGTGCCAGCAGCTTAAACCTAGGCGGGGAGCTGTTTTTT. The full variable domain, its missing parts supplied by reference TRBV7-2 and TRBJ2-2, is GAGVSQSPSNKVTEKGKDVELRCDPISGHTALYWYRQSLGQGLEFLIYFQGNSAPDKSGLPSDRFSAERTGGSVSTLTIQRTQQEDSAVYLCASSLNLGGELFFGEGSRLTVL.

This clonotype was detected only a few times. CDR3 coding DNA: TGTGCCGGGTCCGAGGATTATAGCAATCAGCCCCAGCATTTT. As protein: CAGSEDYSNQPQHF. The chain recombines TRBV6-2 or TRBV6-3 with TRBJ1-5; D not resolved. The CDR3 totals 14 residues. The germline V gene encodes CDR1 MNHEY and CDR2 SVGEGT. V lost 11 bases and J lost 0, with 14 bases in between.